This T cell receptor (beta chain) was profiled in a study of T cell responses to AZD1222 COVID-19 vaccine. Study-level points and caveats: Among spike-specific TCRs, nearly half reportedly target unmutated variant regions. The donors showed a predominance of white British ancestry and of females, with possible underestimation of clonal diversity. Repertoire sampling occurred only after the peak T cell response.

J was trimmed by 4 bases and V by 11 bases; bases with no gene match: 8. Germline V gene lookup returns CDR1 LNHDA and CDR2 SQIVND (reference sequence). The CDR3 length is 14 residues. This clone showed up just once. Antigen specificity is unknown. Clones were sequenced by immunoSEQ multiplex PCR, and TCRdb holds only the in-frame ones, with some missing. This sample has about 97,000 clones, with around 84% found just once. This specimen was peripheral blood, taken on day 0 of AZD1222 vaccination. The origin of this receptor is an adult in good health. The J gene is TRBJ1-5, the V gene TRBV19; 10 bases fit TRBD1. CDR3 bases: TGTGCCGGGGGAGGGGGACAGGGGAATCAGCCCCAGCATTTT. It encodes CAGGGGQGNQPQHF.